This T cell receptor (beta chain) was obtained from a study of monozygotic twins with inflammatory bowel disease. Nested PCRs of approximately 16 and 10 cycles, two in total, were run on TCRalpha and TCRbeta cDNA. TCRdb reprocessed the 5' RACE reads and stores each CDR3 protein as one record, lacking DNA. In all, the sample yields roughly 140,000 distinct CDR3 sequences. CDR3 length equals 14 residues. The germline V gene encodes CDR1 MNHEY and CDR2 SMNVEV (reference sequence). Material for sequencing was blood. This clonotype originated in a human donor with ulcerative colitis or Crohn's disease, or a healthy co-twin of an affected twin (not recorded which). V gene TRBV27 combines with J gene TRBJ2-6. The CDR3 protein is CASSRGSGANVLTF.